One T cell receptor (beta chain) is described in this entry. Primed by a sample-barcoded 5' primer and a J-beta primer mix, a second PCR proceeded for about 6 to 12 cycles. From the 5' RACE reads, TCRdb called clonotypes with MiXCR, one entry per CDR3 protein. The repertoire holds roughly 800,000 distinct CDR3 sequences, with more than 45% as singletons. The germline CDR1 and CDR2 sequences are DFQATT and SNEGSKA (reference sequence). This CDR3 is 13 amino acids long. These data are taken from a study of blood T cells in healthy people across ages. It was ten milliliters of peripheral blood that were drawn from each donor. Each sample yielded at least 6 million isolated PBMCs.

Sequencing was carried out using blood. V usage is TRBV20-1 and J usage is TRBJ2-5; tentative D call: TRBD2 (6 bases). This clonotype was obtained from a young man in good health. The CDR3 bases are TGCAGCCGCAAGGGTGGGGGGCAAGAGACCCAGTACTTC. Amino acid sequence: CSRKGGGQETQYF.